The 25 T cell receptor beta chains below were found in one sample sequenced in a study of OX40 agonist ivuxolimab in advanced cancers. Assay: immunoSEQ multiplex PCR; the TCRdb copy retains only in-frame clones and omits some. The data show tens of thousands of clones, roughly 85% seen once. The source was CD4+ or CD8+ T cells sorted from blood, collected in a trial of the OX40 agonist ivuxolimab. These receptors were collected from an adult with an advanced solid tumor such as melanoma, head and neck, liver or kidney cancer.

The V call is TRBV11-2, the J call TRBJ1-2, with D possibly matching TRBD1 (6 bases). The CDR3 spans 14 residues. Germline V gene sequence: CDR1 SGHAT, CDR2 FQNNGV. Trimming took 8 bases from V and 7 from J, leaving 20 bases between them. The CDR3 is CASGVQGIRGGYTF. As DNA, the CDR3 is TGTGCCAGCGGGGTACAGGGAATTCGCGGTGGCTACACCTTC.

This rearrangement joins TRBV18 to TRBJ2-7; D is possibly TRBD1 (5 bases). CDR3 length equals 12 residues. The germline CDR1 and CDR2 sequences are KGHSH and LQKENI. V lost 4 bases and J 5 bases, leaving 9 bases between the germline ends. CDR3: CASSQGIHEQYF. The CDR3 nucleotides are TGTGCCAGCTCACAGGGGATACACGAGCAGTACTTC.

The rearrangement uses TRBV15 and TRBJ1-5; possible D gene TRBD1, 6 bases. The CDR3 has 16 amino acids. The germline V gene encodes CDR1 LNHNV and CDR2 YYDKDF (reference sequence). The V end lost 0 bases, the J end lost 7 bases, and 16 bases lay between the germline ends. The CDR3 reads CATSRDLWTEHQPQHF. The CDR3 DNA follows: TGTGCCACCAGCAGAGATCTATGGACAGAGCACCAGCCCCAGCATTTT.

This chain joins TRBV6-5 and TRBJ2-7; 7 bases match TRBD1. V lost 2 bases and J lost 0; bases outside the gene matches: 4. CDR1 MNHEY and CDR2 SVGAGI come from the germline V gene. The CDR3 is 15 residues long. CDR3 nucleotide sequence: TGTGCCAGCAGTTACAGGGACAGCCGCTCCTACGAGCAGTACTTC. Its protein is CASSYRDSRSYEQYF.

This rearrangement joins TRBV29-1 to TRBJ1-1; D might be TRBD1 (6 bases). Trimming took 4 bases from V and 4 from J, leaving 7 bases between them. Germline CDR1 and CDR2: SQVTM and ANQGSEA. The CDR3 is 11 residues long. In nucleotides, the CDR3 is TGCAGCGTTGCCAGGGGCACTGAAGCTTTCTTT. Protein sequence: CSVARGTEAFF.

A few counts support this clone. The chain employs TRBV7-9 and TRBJ1-1, with a possible D match to TRBD1 (5 bases). In germline, CDR1 is SEHNR, CDR2 FQNEAQ (reference sequence). This CDR3 has 17 amino acids. V was cut by 1 base and J by 2 bases, with 17 bases left in between. The CDR3 loop is CASSLVLKGTKNTEAFF. The CDR3 DNA follows: TGTGCCAGCAGCTTAGTGCTGAAGGGGACGAAAAACACTGAAGCTTTCTTT.

The genes are TRBV19 and TRBJ2-5; 7 bases are shared with TRBD2. The CDR3 has 15 residues. CDR1 is LNHDA and CDR2 is SQIVND in the germline V gene (reference sequence). V shed 6 bases, J shed 4 bases, and the junction held 11 bases outside the gene matches. In DNA, the CDR3 is TGTGCCAGTAGCAGACTGGAGCGGGGACGAGAGACCCAGTACTTC. It encodes CASSRLERGRETQYF.

This chain links TRBV11-2 with TRBJ2-3; D uncertain. Trimming removed 7 bases from V and 1 base from J, with 15 bases in between. The CDR3 is made up of 15 amino acids. Germline assignment: CDR1 SGHAT and CDR2 FQNNGV. The CDR3 here is CASMFRPEGTDTQYF. Here the CDR3 DNA reads TGTGCCAGCATGTTCCGGCCGGAAGGCACAGATACGCAGTATTTT.

The J gene is TRBJ1-2, the V gene TRBV6-6, with a possible D match to TRBD1 (6 bases). Trimming stripped 6 bases from V and 4 bases from J, with 18 bases between. Germline V gene data show CDR1 as MNHNY and CDR2 as SVGAGI (reference sequence). The CDR3 sequence is 15 residues long. This CDR3 reads CASSRGTGAAYGYTF. CDR3 nucleotide sequence: TGTGCCAGCAGCCGAGGTACGGGGGCTGCCTATGGCTACACCTTC.

This chain joins TRBV19 and TRBJ2-5, with D possibly being TRBD2 (6 bases). The V and J ends lost 5 bases and 4 bases respectively, with 14 bases between them. The CDR3 is 14 amino acids. Germline-derived CDR1 and CDR2 are LNHDA and SQIVND (reference sequence). The CDR3 protein is CASSPRGDAETQYF. CDR3 sequence (DNA): TGTGCCAGTAGTCCTCGCGGGGATGCAGAGACCCAGTACTTC. Full variable domain (remainder filled in from reference TRBV19 and TRBJ2-5): DGGITQSPKYLFRKEGQNVTLSCEQNLNHDAMYWYRQDPGQGLRLIYYSQIVNDFQKGDIAEGYSVSREKKESFPLTVTSAQKNPTAFYLCASSPRGDAETQYFGPGTRLLVL.

This rearrangement joins TRBV19 to TRBJ1-4, with TRBD1 as a possible D gene (5 bases). Germline loops: CDR1 LNHDA, CDR2 SQIVND (reference sequence). Trimming left V 7 bases short and J 6 bases short, with 9 bases between. The CDR3 runs to 12 residues. For the CDR3, the DNA is TGTGCCAGTACCCGGGGGGATGAAAAACTGTTTTTT. This gives the protein CASTRGDEKLFF.

Only a few counts were recorded for this clone. The rearrangement uses TRBV6-1 and TRBJ1-2, with 9 positions matching TRBD1. After removal of 8 bases from V and 0 bases from J, the junction contained 7 bases not matched to a gene. Germline CDR1 reads MNHNS; CDR2 reads SASEGT. The CDR3 extends over 15 amino acids. DNA of the CDR3: TGTGCCAGCCAGACAGGGGGAGTAGCTAACTATGGCTACACCTTC. Translating it yields CASQTGGVANYGYTF.

Remarks on this clone: Relative to the germline gene, one junction end is altered; a read error may explain this. The chain links TRBV13 to TRBJ1-2; 7 bases align to TRBD1. CDR3 length: 17 residues. Germline CDR1 is PRHDT and CDR2 is FYEKMQ (reference sequence). The DNA of the CDR3 is TGTGCCAGCAGCTTAGGGACAGGGTCTATAGCGGGCTATGGCCACACCTTC. It translates to CASSLGTGSIAGYGHTF.

The chain couples TRBV7-2 to TRBJ2-3; 9 positions match TRBD2. This CDR3 is 18 amino acids long. CDR1 SGHTA and CDR2 FQGNSA come from the germline V gene. V lost 2 bases and J lost 1; bases outside the gene matches: 10. CDR3 in amino acids: CASSLRGAGGLGTDTQYF. CDR3 nucleotides: TGTGCCAGCAGCTTAAGGGGTGCGGGAGGGCTGGGCACAGATACGCAGTATTTT. Complete variable domain (other parts from reference TRBV7-2 and TRBJ2-3): GAGVSQSPSNKVTEKGKDVELRCDPISGHTALYWYRQSLGQGLEFLIYFQGNSAPDKSGLPSDRFSAERTGGSVSTLTIQRTQQEDSAVYLCASSLRGAGGLGTDTQYFGPGTRLTVL.

This chain links TRBV12-5 with TRBJ2-1; D possibly corresponds to TRBD2 (5 bases). Per the germline V gene, CDR1 is LGHNT and CDR2 is FRNRAP. V was pared by 2 bases and J by 4 bases, with 12 bases between. This CDR3 comprises 15 residues. The CDR3 region is CASGLNQRKYNEQFF. For the CDR3, the DNA is TGTGCTAGTGGTTTGAACCAGCGGAAATACAATGAGCAGTTCTTC.

There are a few counts of this clone. The rearrangement links TRBV19 to TRBJ2-1; 10 bases are shared with TRBD1. V trimming: 6 bases; J trimming: 9 bases; junction bases outside the gene matches: 8. The germline CDR1 and CDR2 sequences are LNHDA and SQIVND (reference sequence). The CDR3 covers 14 residues. CDR3 region: CASSPGTGVGEQFF. As DNA, the CDR3 is TGTGCCAGTAGCCCCGGGACAGGGGTTGGTGAGCAGTTCTTC.

V is TRBV9 and J is TRBJ1-2; 10 positions agree with TRBD1. The germline V gene has CDR1 SGDLS and CDR2 YYNGEE. V was pared by 4 bases and J by 5 bases, with 8 bases of the junction left unmatched. The CDR3 extends over 15 amino acids. The CDR3, as DNA: TGTGCCAGCAGCCCACTCTTGGACAGGGGGTATGGCTACACCTTC. Its protein is CASSPLLDRGYGYTF.

The rearrangement links TRBV19 to TRBJ2-5; no firm D call. The germline gives CDR1 LNHDA, CDR2 SQIVND (reference sequence). The CDR3 spans 15 residues. Deletions cut 4 bases from V and 3 bases from J, with 15 bases between. The CDR3: CASSTQSLGKETQYF. For the CDR3, the DNA is TGTGCCAGTAGTACGCAATCGCTAGGGAAAGAGACCCAGTACTTC.

Only one count was recorded for this clone. The V gene is TRBV18, the J gene TRBJ1-1, with D unresolved. The V gene's germline CDR1 is KGHSH and CDR2 LQKENI. Trimming pared 3 bases from V and 7 bases from J, leaving 9 bases between. The CDR3 consists of 12 residues. CDR3 protein: CASSPSQLEAFF. For the CDR3, the DNA is TGTGCCAGCTCACCGTCGCAGCTTGAAGCTTTCTTT.

This chain uses TRBV30 with TRBJ1-4; no clear D. V was pared by 2 bases and J by 2 bases, with 12 bases between. CDR1 is GTSNPN, CDR2 SVGIG, per germline (reference sequence). The CDR3 loop spans 15 amino acids. CDR3 protein: CAWSTYGMTNEKLFF. As DNA, the CDR3 is TGTGCCTGGAGTACCTATGGGATGACTAATGAAAAACTGTTTTTT.

The gene calls are TRBV12-5 and TRBJ1-4, with D possibly being TRBD1 (6 bases). Trimming removed 8 bases from V and 0 bases from J, with 13 bases in between. This CDR3 is 15 amino acids long. Looked up from germline, CDR1 is LGHNT and CDR2 is FRNRAP. CDR3 protein: CASSPTGTTNEKLFF. Written as DNA, the CDR3 is TGTGCTAGTTCCCCTACAGGGACAACTAATGAAAAACTGTTTTTT.

The chain combines TRBV29-1 with TRBJ2-3, with D hard to call. Trimming cost V 2 bases and J 2 bases, with 2 bases left between them. Germline CDR1 is SQVTM and CDR2 is ANQGSEA. CDR3 size: 11 residues. The CDR3 coding sequence is TGCAGCGTTGAACCCACAGATACGCAGTATTTT. Amino acids: CSVEPTDTQYF.

The rearrangement uses TRBV19 and TRBJ1-2; 12 bases match TRBD1. The germline V gene has CDR1 LNHDA and CDR2 SQIVND (reference sequence). Germline trimming cut 3 bases from V and 2 bases from J; bases unmatched to any gene: 4. The CDR3 is 16 residues long. CDR3 sequence (DNA): TGTGCCAGTAGTATTTCGGGACAGGGGGCCAACTATGGCTACACCTTC. Residues: CASSISGQGANYGYTF.

V gene TRBV11-2 combines with J gene TRBJ1-1; no firm D call. V lost 8 bases and J lost 0, with 10 bases in between. This CDR3 is 13 amino acids long. Germline CDR1 reads SGHAT; CDR2 reads FQNNGV. The CDR3 spells CASRLGMNTEAFF. The CDR3 nucleotides read TGTGCCAGCCGTTTAGGCATGAACACTGAAGCTTTCTTT.

The CDR3 protein is CASSYPGARGYTF. The CDR3 DNA follows: TGTGCCAGCAGTTACCCCGGGGCGCGAGGCTACACCTTC. The chain has TRBV6-5 and TRBJ1-2, with D possibly matching TRBD1 (5 bases). Germline loops: CDR1 MNHEY, CDR2 SVGAGI. V gave up 2 bases and J gave up 8 bases, with 12 bases separating them. The CDR3 runs 13 residues.